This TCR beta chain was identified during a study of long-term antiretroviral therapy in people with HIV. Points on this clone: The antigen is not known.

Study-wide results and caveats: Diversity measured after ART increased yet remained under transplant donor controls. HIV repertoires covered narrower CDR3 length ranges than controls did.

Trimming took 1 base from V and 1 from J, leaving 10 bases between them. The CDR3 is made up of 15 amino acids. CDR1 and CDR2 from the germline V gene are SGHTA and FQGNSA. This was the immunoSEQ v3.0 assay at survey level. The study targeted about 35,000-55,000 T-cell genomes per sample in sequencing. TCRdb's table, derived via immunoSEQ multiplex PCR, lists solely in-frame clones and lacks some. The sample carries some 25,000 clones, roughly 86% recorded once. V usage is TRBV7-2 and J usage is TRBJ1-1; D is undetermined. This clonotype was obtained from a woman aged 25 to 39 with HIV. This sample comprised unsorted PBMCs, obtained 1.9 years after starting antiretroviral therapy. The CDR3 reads CASSLGRRENTEAFF. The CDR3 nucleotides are TGTGCCAGCAGCTTAGGCCGTCGGGAGAACACTGAAGCTTTCTTT.